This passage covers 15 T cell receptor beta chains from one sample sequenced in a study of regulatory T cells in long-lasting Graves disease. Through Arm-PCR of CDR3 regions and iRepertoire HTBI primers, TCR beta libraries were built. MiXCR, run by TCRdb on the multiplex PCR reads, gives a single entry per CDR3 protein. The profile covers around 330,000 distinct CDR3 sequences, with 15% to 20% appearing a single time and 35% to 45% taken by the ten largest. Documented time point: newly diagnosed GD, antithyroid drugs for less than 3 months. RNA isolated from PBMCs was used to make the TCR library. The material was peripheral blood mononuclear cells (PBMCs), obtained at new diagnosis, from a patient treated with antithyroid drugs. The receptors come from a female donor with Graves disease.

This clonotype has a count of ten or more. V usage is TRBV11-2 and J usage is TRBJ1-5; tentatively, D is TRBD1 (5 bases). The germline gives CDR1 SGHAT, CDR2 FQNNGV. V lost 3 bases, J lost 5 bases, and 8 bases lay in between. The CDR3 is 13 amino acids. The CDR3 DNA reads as TGTGCCAGCAGCTTGGGGGGTCATCAGCCCCAGCATTTT. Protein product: CASSLGGHQPQHF.

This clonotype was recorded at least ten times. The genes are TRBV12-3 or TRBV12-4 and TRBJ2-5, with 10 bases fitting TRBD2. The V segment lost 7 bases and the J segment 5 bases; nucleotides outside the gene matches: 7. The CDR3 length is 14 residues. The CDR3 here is CASTRGLARETQYF. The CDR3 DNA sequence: TGTGCCAGCACCCGGGGACTAGCGAGGGAGACCCAGTACTTC.

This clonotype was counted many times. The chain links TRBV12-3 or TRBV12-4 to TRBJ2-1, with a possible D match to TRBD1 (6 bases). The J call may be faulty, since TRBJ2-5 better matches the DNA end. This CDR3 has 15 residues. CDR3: CASSPSSHRVETQYF. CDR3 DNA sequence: TGTGCCAGCAGTCCATCGTCTCACAGGGTAGAGACCCAGTACTTC.

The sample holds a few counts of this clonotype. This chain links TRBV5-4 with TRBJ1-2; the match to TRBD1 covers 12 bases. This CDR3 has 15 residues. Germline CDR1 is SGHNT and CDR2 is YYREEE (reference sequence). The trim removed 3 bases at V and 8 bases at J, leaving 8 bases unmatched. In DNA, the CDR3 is TGTGCCAGCAGCTCCCCGGGACAGGGGGCCCGGGGCTACACCTTC. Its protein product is CASSSPGQGARGYTF.

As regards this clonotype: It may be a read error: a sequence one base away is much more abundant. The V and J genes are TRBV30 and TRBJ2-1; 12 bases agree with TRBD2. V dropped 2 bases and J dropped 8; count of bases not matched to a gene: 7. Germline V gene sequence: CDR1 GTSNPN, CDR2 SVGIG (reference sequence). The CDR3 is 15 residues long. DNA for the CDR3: TGTGCCTGGAGTTTGACTAGCGGGAGCAGGTATGAGCAGTTCTTC. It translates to CAWSLTSGSRYEQFF.

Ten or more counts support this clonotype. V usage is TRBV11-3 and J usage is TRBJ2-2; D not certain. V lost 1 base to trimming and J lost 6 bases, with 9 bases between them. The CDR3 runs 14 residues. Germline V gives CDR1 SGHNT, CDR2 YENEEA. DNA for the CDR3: TGTGCCAGCAGCTTAGTTGAGGCGGCCGGGGAGCTGTTTTTT. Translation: CASSLVEAAGELFF. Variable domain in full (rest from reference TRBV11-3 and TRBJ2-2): EAGVVQSPRYKIIEKKQPVAFWCNPISGHNTLYWYLQNLGQGPELLIRYENEEAVDDSQLPKDRFSAERLKGVDSTLKIQPAELGDSAVYLCASSLVEAAGELFFGEGSRLTVL.

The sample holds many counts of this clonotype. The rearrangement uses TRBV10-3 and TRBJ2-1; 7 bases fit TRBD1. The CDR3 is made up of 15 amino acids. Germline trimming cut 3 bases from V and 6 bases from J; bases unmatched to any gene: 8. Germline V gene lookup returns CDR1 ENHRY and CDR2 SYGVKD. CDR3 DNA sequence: TGTGCCATCAGTGATATTGGACAGGCGCTCAATGAGCAGTTCTTC. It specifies CAISDIGQALNEQFF.

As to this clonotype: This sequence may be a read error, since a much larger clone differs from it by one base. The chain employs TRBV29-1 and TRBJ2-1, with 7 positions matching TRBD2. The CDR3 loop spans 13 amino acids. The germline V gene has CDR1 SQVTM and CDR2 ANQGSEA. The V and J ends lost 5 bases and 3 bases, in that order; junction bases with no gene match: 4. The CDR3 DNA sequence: TGCAGCGTTTTTGGCGGGAGCTACAATGAGCAGTTCTTC. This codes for CSVFGGSYNEQFF.

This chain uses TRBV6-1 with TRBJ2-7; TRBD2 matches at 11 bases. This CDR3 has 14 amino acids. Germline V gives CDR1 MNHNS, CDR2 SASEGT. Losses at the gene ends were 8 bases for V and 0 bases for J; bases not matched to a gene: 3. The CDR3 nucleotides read TGTGCCAGCCGGCTAGCGGGAGGCTCCTACGAGCAGTACTTC. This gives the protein CASRLAGGSYEQYF.

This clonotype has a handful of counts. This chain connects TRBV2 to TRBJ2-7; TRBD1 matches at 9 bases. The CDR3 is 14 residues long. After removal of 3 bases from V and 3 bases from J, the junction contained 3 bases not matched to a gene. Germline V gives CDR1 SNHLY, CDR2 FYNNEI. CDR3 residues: CASSERQGDYEQYF. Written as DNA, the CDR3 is TGTGCCAGCAGTGAGAGACAGGGGGACTACGAGCAGTACTTC.

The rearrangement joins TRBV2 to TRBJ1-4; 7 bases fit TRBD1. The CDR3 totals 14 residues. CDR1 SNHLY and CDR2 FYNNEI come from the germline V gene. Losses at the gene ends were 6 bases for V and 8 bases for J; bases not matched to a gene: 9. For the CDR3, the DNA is TGTGCCAGCAGCGCCGACAGGGTTGCGGAAAAACTGTTTTTT. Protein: CASSADRVAEKLFF.

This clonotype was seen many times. CDR3 sequence (DNA): TGTGCCAGTAGTAGGAAGCCGGGGGAGCAGTACTTC. Translation gives CASSRKPGEQYF. J is TRBJ2-7 and V is TRBV19; D perhaps matches TRBD2 (5 bases). The CDR3 sequence is 12 residues long. V was pared by 4 bases and J by 7 bases, with 11 bases between. Looked up from germline, CDR1 is LNHDA and CDR2 is SQIVND (reference sequence).

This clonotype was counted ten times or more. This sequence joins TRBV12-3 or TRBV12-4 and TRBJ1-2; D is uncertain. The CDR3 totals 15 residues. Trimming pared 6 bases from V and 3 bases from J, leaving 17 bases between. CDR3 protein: CASRSPIGQYYGYTF. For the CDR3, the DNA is TGTGCCAGCAGGTCCCCTATCGGGCAGTACTATGGCTACACCTTC.

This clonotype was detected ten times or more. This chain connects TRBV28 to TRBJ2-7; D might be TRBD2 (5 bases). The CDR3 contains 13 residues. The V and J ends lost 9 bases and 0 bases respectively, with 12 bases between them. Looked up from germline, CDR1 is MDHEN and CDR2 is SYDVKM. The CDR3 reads CASTAGSSYEQYF. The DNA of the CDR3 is TGTGCCAGTACCGCTGGGAGCTCCTACGAGCAGTACTTC.

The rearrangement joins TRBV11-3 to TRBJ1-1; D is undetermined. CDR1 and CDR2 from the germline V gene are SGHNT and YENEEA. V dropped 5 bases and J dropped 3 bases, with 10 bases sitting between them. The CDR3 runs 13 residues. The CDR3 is CASSLHLDTEAFF. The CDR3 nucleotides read TGTGCCAGCAGCCTTCACCTAGACACTGAAGCTTTCTTT.